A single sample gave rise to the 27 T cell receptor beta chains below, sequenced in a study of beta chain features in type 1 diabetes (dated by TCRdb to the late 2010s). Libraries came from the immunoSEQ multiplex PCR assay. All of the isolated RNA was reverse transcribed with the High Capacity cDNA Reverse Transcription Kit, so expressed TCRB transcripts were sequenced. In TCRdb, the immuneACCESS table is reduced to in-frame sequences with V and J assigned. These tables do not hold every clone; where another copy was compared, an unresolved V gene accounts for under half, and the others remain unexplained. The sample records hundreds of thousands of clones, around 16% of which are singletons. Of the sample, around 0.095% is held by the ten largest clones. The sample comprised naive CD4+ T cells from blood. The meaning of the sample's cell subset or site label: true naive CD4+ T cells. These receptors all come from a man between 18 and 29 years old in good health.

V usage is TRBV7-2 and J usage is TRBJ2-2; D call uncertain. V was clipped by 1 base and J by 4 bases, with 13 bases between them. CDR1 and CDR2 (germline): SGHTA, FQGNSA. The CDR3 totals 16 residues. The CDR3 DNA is TGTGCCAGCAGCTTAGAGGGTAGCCGGCCCACCGGGGAGCTGTTTTTT. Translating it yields CASSLEGSRPTGELFF.

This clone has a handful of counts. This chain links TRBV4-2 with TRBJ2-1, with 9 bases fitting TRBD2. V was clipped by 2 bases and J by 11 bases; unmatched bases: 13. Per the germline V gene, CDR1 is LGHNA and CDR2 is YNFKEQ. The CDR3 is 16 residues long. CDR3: CASSQLGETSGHQQFF. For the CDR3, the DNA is TGTGCCAGCAGCCAACTGGGGGAGACTAGCGGTCATCAGCAGTTCTTC.

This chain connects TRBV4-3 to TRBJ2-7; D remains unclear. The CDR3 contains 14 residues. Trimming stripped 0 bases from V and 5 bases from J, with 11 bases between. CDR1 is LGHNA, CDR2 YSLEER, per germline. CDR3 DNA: TGCGCCAGCAGCCAAGATCGGCACCGTGACGAGCAGTACTTC. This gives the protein CASSQDRHRDEQYF.

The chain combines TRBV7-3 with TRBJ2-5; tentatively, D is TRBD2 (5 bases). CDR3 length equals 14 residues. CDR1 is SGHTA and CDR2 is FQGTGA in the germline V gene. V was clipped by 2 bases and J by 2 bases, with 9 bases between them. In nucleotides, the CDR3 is TGTGCCAGCAGCTTACGGGCGGGTCAAGAGACCCAGTACTTC. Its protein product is CASSLRAGQETQYF.

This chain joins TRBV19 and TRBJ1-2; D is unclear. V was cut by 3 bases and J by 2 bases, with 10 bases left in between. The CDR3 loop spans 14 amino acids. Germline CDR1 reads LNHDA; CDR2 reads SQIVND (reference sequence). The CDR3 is CASSMEGSNYGYTF. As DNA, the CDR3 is TGTGCCAGTAGTATGGAAGGTTCGAACTATGGCTACACCTTC.

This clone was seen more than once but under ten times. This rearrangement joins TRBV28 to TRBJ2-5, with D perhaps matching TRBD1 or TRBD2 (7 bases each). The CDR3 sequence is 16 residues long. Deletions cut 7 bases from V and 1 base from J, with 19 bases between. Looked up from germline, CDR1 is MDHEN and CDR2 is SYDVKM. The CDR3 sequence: CASTPGGSGFQETQYF. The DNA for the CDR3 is TGTGCCAGCACCCCAGGGGGTAGCGGGTTCCAAGAGACCCAGTACTTC. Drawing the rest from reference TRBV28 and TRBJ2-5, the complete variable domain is DVKVTQSSRYLVKRTGEKVFLECVQDMDHENMFWYRQDPGLGLRLIYFSYDVKMKEKGDIPEGYSVSREKKERFSLILESASTNQTSMYLCASTPGGSGFQETQYFGPGTRLLVL.

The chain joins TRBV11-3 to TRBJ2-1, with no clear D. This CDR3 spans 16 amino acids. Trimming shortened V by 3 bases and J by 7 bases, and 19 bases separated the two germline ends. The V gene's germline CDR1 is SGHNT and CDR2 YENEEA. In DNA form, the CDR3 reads TGTGCCAGCAGCTTTCTAGGCTCTCAGAGGCGAAATGAGCAGTTCTTC. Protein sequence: CASSFLGSQRRNEQFF.

This CDR3 reads CATSRDLAGGRNQPQHF. CDR3 DNA: TGTGCCACCAGCAGAGATCTTGCGGGGGGACGCAATCAGCCCCAGCATTTT. V and J are TRBV15 and TRBJ1-5, with D possibly matching TRBD1 (5 bases). V was trimmed by 0 bases and J by 2 bases, leaving 14 bases between them. The CDR3 has 17 amino acids. In germline, CDR1 is LNHNV, CDR2 YYDKDF (reference sequence).

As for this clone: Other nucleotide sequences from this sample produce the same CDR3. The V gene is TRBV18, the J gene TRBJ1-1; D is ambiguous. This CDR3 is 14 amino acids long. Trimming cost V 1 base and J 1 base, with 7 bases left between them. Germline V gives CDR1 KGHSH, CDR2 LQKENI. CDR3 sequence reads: CASSPRTENTEAFF. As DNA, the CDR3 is TGTGCCAGCTCACCACGGACGGAGAACACTGAAGCTTTCTTT.

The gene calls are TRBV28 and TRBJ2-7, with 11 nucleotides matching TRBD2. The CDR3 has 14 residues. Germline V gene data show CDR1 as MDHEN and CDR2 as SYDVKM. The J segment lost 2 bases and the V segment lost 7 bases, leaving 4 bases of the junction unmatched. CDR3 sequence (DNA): TGTGCCAGCAAGGGTAGCGGGAGGGCCTACGAGCAGTACTTC. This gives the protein CASKGSGRAYEQYF.

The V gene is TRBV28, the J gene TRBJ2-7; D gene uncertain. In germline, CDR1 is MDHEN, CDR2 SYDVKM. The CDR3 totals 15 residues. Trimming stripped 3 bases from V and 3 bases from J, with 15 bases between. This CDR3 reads CASSFPNRELYEQYF. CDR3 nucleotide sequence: TGTGCCAGCAGTTTCCCCAACAGAGAACTCTACGAGCAGTACTTC.

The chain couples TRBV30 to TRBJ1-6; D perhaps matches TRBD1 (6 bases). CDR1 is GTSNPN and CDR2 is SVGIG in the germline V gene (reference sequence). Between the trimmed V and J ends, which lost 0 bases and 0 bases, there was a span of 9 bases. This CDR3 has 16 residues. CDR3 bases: TGTGCCTGGAGTGTCCTCAGGGGCTCCTATAATTCACCCCTCCACTTT. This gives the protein CAWSVLRGSYNSPLHF.

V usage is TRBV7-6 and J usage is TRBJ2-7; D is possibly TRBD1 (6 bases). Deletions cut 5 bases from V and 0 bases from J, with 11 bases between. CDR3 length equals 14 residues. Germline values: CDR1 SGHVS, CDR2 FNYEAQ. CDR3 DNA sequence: TGTGCCAGCAGCCAACGACAGGACTCCTACGAGCAGTACTTC. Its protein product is CASSQRQDSYEQYF.

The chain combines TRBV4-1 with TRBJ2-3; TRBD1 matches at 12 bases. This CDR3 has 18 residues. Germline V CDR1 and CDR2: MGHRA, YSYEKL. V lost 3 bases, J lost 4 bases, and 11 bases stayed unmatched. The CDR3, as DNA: TGCGCCAGCAGCCACCCCCTCGGGACAGGGGGCAAGGCAGATACGCAGTATTTT. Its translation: CASSHPLGTGGKADTQYF.

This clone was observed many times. The CDR3 protein is CASSFFNEQFF. CDR3 in DNA: TGTGCCAGCAGTTTCTTCAATGAGCAGTTCTTC. The J gene is TRBJ2-1, the V gene TRBV14; D is ambiguous. V lost 6 bases and J 6 bases, leaving 6 bases between the germline ends. Germline V CDR1 and CDR2: SGHDN, FVKESK. CDR3 length: 11 amino acids.

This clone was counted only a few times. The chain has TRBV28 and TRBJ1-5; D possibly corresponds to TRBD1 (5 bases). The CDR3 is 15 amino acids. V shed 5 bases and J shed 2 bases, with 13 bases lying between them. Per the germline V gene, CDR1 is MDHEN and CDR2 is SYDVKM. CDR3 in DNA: TGTGCCAGCAGTGCTCCGGGGGGAGGCAATCAGCCCCAGCATTTT. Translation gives CASSAPGGGNQPQHF.

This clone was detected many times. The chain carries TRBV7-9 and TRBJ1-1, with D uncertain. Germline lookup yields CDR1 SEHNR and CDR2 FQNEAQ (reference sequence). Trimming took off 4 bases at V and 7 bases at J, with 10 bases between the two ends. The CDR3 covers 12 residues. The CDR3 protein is CASSSLTFEAFF. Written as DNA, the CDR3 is TGTGCCAGCAGCTCATTGACCTTTGAAGCTTTCTTT.

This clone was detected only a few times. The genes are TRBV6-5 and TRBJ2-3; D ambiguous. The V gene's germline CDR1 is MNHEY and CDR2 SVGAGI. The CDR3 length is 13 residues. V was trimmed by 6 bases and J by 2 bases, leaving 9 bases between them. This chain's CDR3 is CASSQGPTDTQYF. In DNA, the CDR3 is TGTGCCAGCAGCCAAGGACCCACAGATACGCAGTATTTT.

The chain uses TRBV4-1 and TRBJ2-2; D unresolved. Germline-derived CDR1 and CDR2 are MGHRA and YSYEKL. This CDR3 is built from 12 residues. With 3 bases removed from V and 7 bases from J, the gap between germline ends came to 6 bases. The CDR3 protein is CASSHPVGELFF. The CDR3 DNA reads TGCGCCAGCAGCCACCCCGTCGGGGAGCTGTTTTTT.

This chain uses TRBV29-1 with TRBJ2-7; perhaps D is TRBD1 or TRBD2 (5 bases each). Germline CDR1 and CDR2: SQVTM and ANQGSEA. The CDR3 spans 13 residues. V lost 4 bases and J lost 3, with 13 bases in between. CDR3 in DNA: TGCAGCGTTGCCCAGGGAGAGAACTACGAGCAGTACTTC. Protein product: CSVAQGENYEQYF.

CDR3 loop: CASSRRDEQFF. In nucleotides, the CDR3 is TGTGCCAGCAGTCGCAGGGATGAGCAGTTCTTC. The chain couples TRBV28 to TRBJ2-1; weak D call: TRBD1 (5 bases). The germline CDR1 and CDR2 sequences are MDHEN and SYDVKM. V lost 5 bases to trimming and J lost 8 bases, with 7 bases between them. The CDR3 has 11 residues.

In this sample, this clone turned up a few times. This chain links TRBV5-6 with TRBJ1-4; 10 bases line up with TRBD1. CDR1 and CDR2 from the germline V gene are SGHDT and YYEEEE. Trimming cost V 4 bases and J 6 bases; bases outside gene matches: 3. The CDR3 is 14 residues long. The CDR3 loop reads CASSRDRGHEKLFF. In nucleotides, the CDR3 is TGTGCCAGCAGCCGTGACAGGGGGCATGAAAAACTGTTTTTT.

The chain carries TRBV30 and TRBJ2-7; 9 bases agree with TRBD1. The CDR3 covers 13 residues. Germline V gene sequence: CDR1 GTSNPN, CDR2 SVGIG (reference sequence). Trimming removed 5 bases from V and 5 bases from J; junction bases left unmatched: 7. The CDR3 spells CAWAGQGSDEQYF. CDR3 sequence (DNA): TGTGCCTGGGCAGGACAGGGGTCCGACGAGCAGTACTTC. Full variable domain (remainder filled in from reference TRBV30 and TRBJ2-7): SQTIHQWPATLVQPVGSPLSLECTVEGTSNPNLYWYRQAAGRGLQLLFYSVGIGQISSEVPQNLSASRPQDRQFILSSKKLLLSDSGFYLCAWAGQGSDEQYFGPGTRLTVT.

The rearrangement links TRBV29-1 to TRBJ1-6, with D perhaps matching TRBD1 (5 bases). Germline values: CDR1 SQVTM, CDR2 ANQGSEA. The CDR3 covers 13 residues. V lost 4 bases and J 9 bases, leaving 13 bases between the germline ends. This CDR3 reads CSVGDGGSSPLHF. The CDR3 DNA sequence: TGCAGCGTTGGGGACGGGGGATCTTCACCCCTCCACTTT.

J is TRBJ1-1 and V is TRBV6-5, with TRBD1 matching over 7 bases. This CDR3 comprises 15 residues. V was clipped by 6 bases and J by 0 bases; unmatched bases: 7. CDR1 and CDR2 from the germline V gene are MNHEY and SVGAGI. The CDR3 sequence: CASRTWGQMNTEAFF. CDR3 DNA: TGTGCCAGCAGGACCTGGGGACAGATGAACACTGAAGCTTTCTTT.

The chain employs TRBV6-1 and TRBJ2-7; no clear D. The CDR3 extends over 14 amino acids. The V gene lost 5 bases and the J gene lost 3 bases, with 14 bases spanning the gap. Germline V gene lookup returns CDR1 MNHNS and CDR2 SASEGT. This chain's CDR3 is CASSTPIVNYEQYF. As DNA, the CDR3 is TGTGCCAGCAGTACCCCTATAGTGAACTACGAGCAGTACTTC.

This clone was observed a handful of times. The CDR3 region has the DNA TGTGCCAGCAGCTTAATGTGGAGCACAGATACGCAGTATTTT. As protein: CASSLMWSTDTQYF. V gene TRBV7-2 combines with J gene TRBJ2-3; D not resolved. This CDR3 has 14 residues. V lost 2 bases, J lost 0 bases, and 6 bases lay in between. Germline V gene data show CDR1 as SGHTA and CDR2 as FQGNSA.